Each of the 27 T cell receptor beta chains below was sequenced from the same sample in a study of blood T cell repertoires in COVID-19. TCRdb's copy holds only in-frame clones and misses some; the assay was immunoSEQ multiplex PCR. The sample yields about 230,000 clones, approximately 89% seen once. Sequencing was carried out using PBMCs or T cells enriched from blood (not recorded which). These receptors came from a woman between 25 and 40 years old with acute COVID-19.

The chain joins TRBV3-1 (or the pseudogene TRBV3-2) to TRBJ1-1; TRBD1 might be the D (5 bases). Trimming took 4 bases from V and 1 from J, leaving 16 bases between them. The germline gives CDR1 LGHDT, CDR2 YNNKEL (reference sequence). CDR3 size: 16 residues. CDR3 in amino acids: CASSPAKDISNTEAFF. Here the CDR3 DNA reads TGTGCCAGCAGCCCGGCAAAGGACATCTCGAACACTGAAGCTTTCTTT.

The chain employs TRBV14 and TRBJ1-1; 8 nucleotides align to TRBD1. The CDR3 is made up of 13 amino acids. J was trimmed by 4 bases and V by 2 bases; bases with no gene match: 0. Germline-derived CDR1 and CDR2 are SGHDN and FVKESK. The CDR3 spells CASSQTGGTEAFF. The CDR3 nucleotides read TGTGCCAGCAGCCAAACAGGGGGCACTGAAGCTTTCTTT.

This chain connects TRBV24-1 to TRBJ2-3; 12 nucleotides agree with TRBD1. V gave up 3 bases and J gave up 4 bases; unmatched junction bases: 7. Germline CDR1 is KGHDR and CDR2 is SFDVKD. This CDR3 comprises 17 residues. CDR3 bases: TGTGCCACCAGTGATCCCGGGACAGGGGGCCTCGCAGATACGCAGTATTTT. It codes for CATSDPGTGGLADTQYF.

CDR3 loop: CASSARQLYNSPLHF. DNA of the CDR3: TGTGCCAGCAGCGCGCGACAGCTCTATAATTCACCCCTCCACTTT. The rearrangement joins TRBV5-4 to TRBJ1-6, with D possibly being TRBD1 (5 bases). Germline V gene sequence: CDR1 SGHNT, CDR2 YYREEE (reference sequence). This CDR3 region has 15 residues. Trimming took off 4 bases at V and 3 bases at J, with 11 bases between the two ends.

The chain employs TRBV24-1 and TRBJ1-1, with TRBD1 matching over 7 bases. With V trimmed by 7 bases and J by 0 bases, 4 bases remained unmatched. CDR1 is KGHDR, CDR2 SFDVKD, per germline. CDR3 length: 14 residues. The CDR3: CATRPGQMNTEAFF. In DNA form, the CDR3 reads TGTGCCACCAGACCGGGACAGATGAACACTGAAGCTTTCTTT.

In this sample, this clone turned up once. The V gene is TRBV2, the J gene TRBJ1-2; 7 positions agree with TRBD1. The CDR3 contains 16 residues. The trim removed 6 bases at V and 4 bases at J, leaving 14 bases unmatched. Germline CDR1 SNHLY, CDR2 FYNNEI. The CDR3 DNA reads TGTGCCAGCAGATCGTTAAGCCTCGGGACAGCCTATGGCTACACCTTC. Amino acid sequence: CASRSLSLGTAYGYTF.

The chain carries TRBV9 and TRBJ2-1, with 14 bases that match TRBD2. The germline CDR1 and CDR2 sequences are SGDLS and YYNGEE. CDR3 length: 14 residues. V gave up 7 bases and J gave up 6 bases; unmatched junction bases: 3. The CDR3 DNA reads as TGTGCCAGCGGACTAGCGGGGGGAATCAATGAGCAGTTCTTC. This encodes CASGLAGGINEQFF.

The chain links TRBV2 to TRBJ2-1; no definite D call. Germline V CDR1 and CDR2: SNHLY, FYNNEI. Trimming stripped 7 bases from V and 2 bases from J, with 9 bases between. There are 13 residues in the CDR3. The CDR3 DNA sequence: TGTGCCAGCAACCGCAGGACCTACAATGAGCAGTTCTTC. Protein: CASNRRTYNEQFF.

This clone was observed once. The gene calls are TRBV4-3 and TRBJ2-1, with 9 bases aligning to TRBD1. This CDR3 contains 14 residues. The V gene end was trimmed by 2 bases and the J gene end by 5 bases; junction bases not matched to a gene: 1. CDR1 and CDR2 (germline): LGHNA, YSLEER. The CDR3 here is CASSQRTGDNEQFF. CDR3 nucleotide sequence: TGCGCCAGCAGCCAACGGACAGGGGACAATGAGCAGTTCTTC.

This chain links TRBV21-1 with TRBJ1-5; the D call of TRBD1 is as the table states it, not checked on the DNA. TRBV21-1 constitutes a pseudogene. The length of the CDR3 is 16 residues. The chain's CDR3 is CASSKRGQTGDGPQHF. The CDR3 coding sequence is TGTGCCAGCAGCAAACGGGGACAGACAGGGGACGGGCCCCAGCATTTT.

The J gene is TRBJ1-2, the V gene TRBV6-5, with no clear D. Trimming left V 2 bases short and J 4 bases short, with 8 bases between. Per germline, CDR1 MNHEY and CDR2 SVGAGI. This CDR3 contains 13 residues. The CDR3 sequence: CASSYGQIYGYTF. DNA for the CDR3: TGTGCCAGCAGTTACGGGCAGATCTATGGCTACACCTTC.

The CDR3 is CASWPEDGAEQPQHF. For the CDR3, the DNA is TGTGCCAGCTGGCCGGAGGACGGTGCTGAGCAGCCCCAGCATTTT. This chain connects TRBV28 to TRBJ1-5; no definite D call. Trimming took off 8 bases at V and 7 bases at J, with 21 bases between the two ends. The germline gives CDR1 MDHEN, CDR2 SYDVKM. The length of the CDR3 is 15 residues.

The chain carries TRBV6-1 and TRBJ1-3; D remains ambiguous. V gave up 3 bases and J gave up 0 bases, with 15 bases separating them. The CDR3 consists of 17 residues. Germline CDR1 MNHNS, CDR2 SASEGT. This chain's CDR3 is CASSEQRIETSGNTIYF. CDR3 coding DNA: TGTGCCAGCAGTGAGCAGCGGATAGAAACCTCTGGAAACACCATATATTTT.

This chain uses TRBV19 with TRBJ2-2; possible D gene TRBD1, 5 bases. The CDR3 has 13 residues. The ends were cut back, 5 bases at V and 1 base at J, with 5 bases in the middle. Germline V gives CDR1 LNHDA, CDR2 SQIVND (reference sequence). The CDR3 region has the DNA TGTGCCAGTAGTCAGGGGAACACCGGGGAGCTGTTTTTT. Translated: CASSQGNTGELFF.

This clone showed up just once. The chain recombines TRBV4-1 with TRBJ2-2; 9 bases match TRBD1. CDR1 and CDR2 (germline): MGHRA, YSYEKL. Trimming at V came to 5 bases and at J to 6 bases, leaving 10 bases not matched to a gene. The length of the CDR3 is 16 residues. The CDR3 DNA reads as TGCGCCAGCAGCTCCCGGGACAGGGATAGGTCCGGGGAGCTGTTTTTT. Residues: CASSSRDRDRSGELFF.

This clone was seen more than once but under ten times. The chain employs TRBV5-6 and TRBJ2-5, with 9 nucleotides matching TRBD1. The J segment lost 5 bases and the V segment lost 6 bases, leaving 14 bases of the junction unmatched. This CDR3 contains 16 residues. Per the germline V gene, CDR1 is SGHDT and CDR2 is YYEEEE. As DNA, the CDR3 is TGTGCCAGCATCAAAAGGACAGGGGTGGTCGGGGAGACCCAGTACTTC. Translation gives CASIKRTGVVGETQYF.

This chain joins TRBV27 and TRBJ2-3, with 12 bases aligning to TRBD2. The CDR3 contains 16 residues. The J segment lost 2 bases and the V segment lost 5 bases, leaving 5 bases of the junction unmatched. Germline V lookup: CDR1 MNHEY, CDR2 SMNVEV (reference sequence). The CDR3: CASSPGLAGITDTQYF. CDR3 sequence (DNA): TGTGCCAGCAGTCCCGGACTAGCGGGGATCACAGATACGCAGTATTTT.

The chain has TRBV7-2 and TRBJ2-7, with 13 bases aligning to TRBD2. Trimming at V came to 5 bases and at J to 6 bases, leaving 4 bases not matched to a gene. This CDR3 spans 14 amino acids. Germline V gives CDR1 SGHTA, CDR2 FQGNSA. The chain's CDR3 is CASSRGTSGAEQYF. The CDR3, as DNA: TGTGCCAGCAGCCGCGGGACTAGCGGGGCCGAGCAGTACTTC.

V usage is TRBV10-3 and J usage is TRBJ2-1; TRBD1 agrees at 7 bases. CDR3 length: 16 amino acids. The germline gives CDR1 ENHRY, CDR2 SYGVKD. V shed 5 bases and J 4 bases; nucleotides not matched to a gene: 11. The CDR3 nucleotides are TGTGCCATCAGTCCCCCGGACAGGACGGATTACAATGAGCAGTTCTTC. Encoded protein: CAISPPDRTDYNEQFF.

The V gene is TRBV30, the J gene TRBJ1-1; D uncertain. The CDR3 covers 14 residues. Trimming cost V 3 bases and J 1 base, with 12 bases left between them. In germline, CDR1 is GTSNPN, CDR2 SVGIG (reference sequence). CDR3 coding DNA: TGTGCCTGGAGAAGAGTTCGGAGGAACACTGAAGCTTTCTTT. Translation gives CAWRRVRRNTEAFF.

V usage is TRBV5-1 and J usage is TRBJ2-5; a possible D gene is TRBD1 (6 bases). Germline-derived CDR1 and CDR2 are SGHRS and YFSETQ. The CDR3 is 16 amino acids. Trimming shortened V by 4 bases and J by 0 bases, and 16 bases separated the two germline ends. CDR3 nucleotides: TGCGCCAGCAGCCCCACCTGGACAGACAACCAAGAGACCCAGTACTTC. It yields the protein CASSPTWTDNQETQYF.

The chain couples TRBV28 to TRBJ1-1; tentative D call: TRBD1 (6 bases). The CDR3 has 15 amino acids. Germline assignment: CDR1 MDHEN and CDR2 SYDVKM. V lost 4 bases and J 7 bases, leaving 19 bases between the germline ends. The CDR3 is CASSSLKDSRDEAFF. CDR3 DNA sequence: TGTGCCAGCAGTTCCCTGAAGGACAGTAGAGATGAAGCTTTCTTT.

The CDR3 nucleotides read TGCGCCAGCAGCCAAGAACAGGCAGGCAGGGGCTACACCTTC. It translates to CASSQEQAGRGYTF. This chain uses TRBV4-3 with TRBJ1-2; D perhaps matches TRBD1 (5 bases). The germline V gene encodes CDR1 LGHNA and CDR2 YSLEER. With 0 bases removed from V and 8 bases from J, the gap between germline ends came to 13 bases. The CDR3 sequence is 14 residues long.

This chain connects TRBV2 to TRBJ2-4; D gene ambiguous. In germline, CDR1 is SNHLY, CDR2 FYNNEI. Trimming took 8 bases from V and 0 from J, leaving 11 bases between them. This CDR3 is built from 14 residues. The CDR3 nucleotides read TGTGCCAGCGGTGGCGGATTAGCCAAAAACATTCAGTACTTC. Residues: CASGGGLAKNIQYF.

This chain joins TRBV6-1 and TRBJ1-3; D remains unclear. CDR1 is MNHNS, CDR2 SASEGT, per germline. V lost 1 base to trimming and J lost 4 bases, with 8 bases between them. The CDR3 is 14 amino acids. In nucleotides, the CDR3 is TGTGCCAGCAGTGAAGGGGGAGGGGGAAACACCATATATTTT. It translates to CASSEGGGGNTIYF.

This clone is a singleton in its sample. The chain links TRBV28 to TRBJ2-6; 9 bases line up with TRBD1. Germline assignment: CDR1 MDHEN and CDR2 SYDVKM. The CDR3 extends over 22 amino acids. V lost 5 bases, J lost 2 bases, and 22 bases stayed unmatched. The CDR3 protein is CASSLIQTGGKKWTTGANVLTF. In nucleotides, the CDR3 is TGTGCCAGCAGTCTAATCCAGACAGGGGGTAAGAAGTGGACGACTGGGGCCAACGTCCTGACTTTC.

This clone was seen only a few times. The gene calls are TRBV6-5 and TRBJ2-3; D is unresolved. V was shortened by 0 bases and J by 0 bases, with 10 bases between the two germline ends. The V gene's germline CDR1 is MNHEY and CDR2 SVGAGI. The CDR3 extends over 16 amino acids. The CDR3 region is CASSYSGRYSTDTQYF. The CDR3 nucleotides read TGTGCCAGCAGTTACTCGGGCCGATATAGCACAGATACGCAGTATTTT.